These 17 T cell receptor beta chains came from one sample sequenced in a study of blood T cell repertoires in COVID-19. Profiling relied on immunoSEQ multiplex PCR, and the TCRdb table lists in-frame clones only, not all of them. The repertoire holds about 250,000 clones, approximately 86% seen once, with more than 5.5% in the top ten. Sample: peripheral blood. Receptors were obtained from a human donor in a cohort sampled during active COVID-19.

J is TRBJ2-2 and V is TRBV6-4; the D gene is possibly TRBD2 (6 bases). The CDR3 covers 15 residues. With 4 bases removed from V and 4 bases from J, the gap between germline ends came to 13 bases. Germline V CDR1 and CDR2: MRHNA, SNTAGT. CDR3 sequence reads: CASSAASEPTGELFF. Written as DNA, the CDR3 is TGTGCCAGCAGTGCAGCTAGCGAGCCCACCGGGGAGCTGTTTTTT.

The V gene is TRBV27, the J gene TRBJ1-4; D might be TRBD1 (6 bases). The ends were cut back, 5 bases at V and 4 bases at J, with 14 bases in the middle. The CDR3 is 15 amino acids. Per germline, CDR1 MNHEY and CDR2 SMNVEV (reference sequence). The CDR3 nucleotides are TGTGCCAGCAGTCCGCTGGGGGGGCGTAATGAAAAACTGTTTTTT. Its translation: CASSPLGGRNEKLFF.

V is TRBV5-1 and J is TRBJ2-3; D is ambiguous. Deletions cut 4 bases from V and 4 bases from J, with 13 bases between. Germline CDR1 and CDR2: SGHRS and YFSETQ. The CDR3 length is 14 residues. The CDR3 DNA is TGCGCCAGCAGCCTCATACCGGGTGCAGATACGCAGTATTTT. Amino acids: CASSLIPGADTQYF.

The rearrangement links TRBV3-1 (or the pseudogene TRBV3-2) to TRBJ1-3; unclear D gene. Germline V gene sequence: CDR1 LGHDT, CDR2 YNNKEL (reference sequence). This CDR3 has 16 residues. Trimming took off 5 bases at V and 0 bases at J, with 14 bases between the two ends. Here the CDR3 DNA reads TGTGCCAGCAGCTCCGCCGGGGTCGGCTCTGGAAACACCATATATTTT. Translated, it gives CASSSAGVGSGNTIYF.

J is TRBJ2-1 and V is TRBV14, with TRBD2 matching over 9 bases. Germline loops: CDR1 SGHDN, CDR2 FVKESK. Trimming removed 4 bases from V and 0 bases from J; junction bases left unmatched: 4. The CDR3 spans 16 residues. The CDR3 loop reads CASSPLAGSSYNEQFF. CDR3 nucleotide sequence: TGTGCCAGCAGCCCCCTAGCGGGGAGCTCCTACAATGAGCAGTTCTTC.

The chain combines TRBV5-1 with TRBJ2-7; 8 bases align to TRBD2. V lost 4 bases to trimming and J lost 3 bases; unmatched junction nucleotides: 12. The CDR3 contains 16 residues. CDR1 is SGHRS and CDR2 is YFSETQ in the germline V gene. CDR3 coding DNA: TGCGCCAGCAGCCCATCCGCAAGCGGGAGAAACTACGAGCAGTACTTC. This sequence encodes CASSPSASGRNYEQYF.

The chain combines TRBV3-1 (or the pseudogene TRBV3-2) with TRBJ2-7; 9 nucleotides agree with TRBD1. V was pared by 0 bases and J by 6 bases, with 3 bases of the junction left unmatched. The CDR3 is 14 residues long. Germline CDR1 LGHDT, CDR2 YNNKEL (reference sequence). For the CDR3, the DNA is TGTGCCAGCAGCCAAGAAGGGACAGGGATCGAGCAGTACTTC. Protein sequence: CASSQEGTGIEQYF.

The chain uses TRBV7-6 and TRBJ2-7, with 9 bases matching TRBD1. The CDR3 is 16 amino acids. CDR1 is SGHVS and CDR2 is FNYEAQ in the germline V gene. The J segment lost 6 bases and the V segment lost 2 bases, leaving 11 bases of the junction unmatched. The CDR3 region has the DNA TGTGCCAGCAGCTTATTTGGGACAGGGATAGAGACCGAGCAGTACTTC. It specifies CASSLFGTGIETEQYF.

V usage is TRBV6-5 and J usage is TRBJ2-7; 8 nucleotides match TRBD2. CDR3 size: 15 residues. Germline-derived CDR1 and CDR2 are MNHEY and SVGAGI. V dropped 5 bases and J dropped 0; count of bases not matched to a gene: 6. The chain's CDR3 is CASSPGRGDSYEQYF. CDR3 bases: TGTGCCAGCAGTCCCGGGCGGGGGGACTCCTACGAGCAGTACTTC.

The genes are TRBV7-3 and TRBJ1-2; 7 bases are a match to TRBD1. V shed 3 bases and J 0 bases; nucleotides not matched to a gene: 4. This CDR3 is built from 15 residues. The germline V gene encodes CDR1 SGHTA and CDR2 FQGTGA. For the CDR3, the DNA is TGTGCCAGCAGCTTTTCCGGGACAGCTAACTATGGCTACACCTTC. It is translated as CASSFSGTANYGYTF.

The chain joins TRBV19 to TRBJ1-2; 7 positions match TRBD1. V was clipped by 6 bases and J by 5 bases; unmatched bases: 6. Per germline, CDR1 LNHDA and CDR2 SQIVND (reference sequence). This CDR3 has 13 amino acids. The CDR3 region is CASSLDREYGYTF. DNA for the CDR3: TGTGCCAGTAGCCTTGACAGGGAGTATGGCTACACCTTC.

This clone has only one observation. The chain has TRBV5-1 and TRBJ2-2; TRBD2 is a possible D gene (5 bases). CDR3 length: 15 residues. The V gene lost 6 bases and the J gene lost 0 bases, with 12 bases spanning the gap. Germline V gene sequence: CDR1 SGHRS, CDR2 YFSETQ. The CDR3 loop is CASMVGGSNTGELFF. DNA for the CDR3: TGCGCCAGCATGGTCGGCGGGTCGAACACCGGGGAGCTGTTTTTT.

The chain uses TRBV24-1 and TRBJ2-2; TRBD2 agrees at 7 bases. Germline V gene lookup returns CDR1 KGHDR and CDR2 SFDVKD. The ends lost 5 bases at V and 2 bases at J; junction bases unmatched: 7. There are 16 residues in the CDR3. In DNA form, the CDR3 reads TGTGCCACCAGTGGCACCACTAGCGTAAACACCGGGGAGCTGTTTTTT. This translates into CATSGTTSVNTGELFF.

This chain links TRBV2 with TRBJ2-1; TRBD2 matches at 13 bases. V trimming: 7 bases; J trimming: 11 bases; junction bases outside the gene matches: 5. Germline V gene sequence: CDR1 SNHLY, CDR2 FYNNEI. There are 13 residues in the CDR3. The CDR3 protein is CASMKTSGGKQFF. In DNA, the CDR3 is TGTGCCAGCATGAAGACTAGCGGGGGGAAGCAGTTCTTC.

The chain recombines TRBV5-1 with TRBJ1-1; maybe TRBD1 (5 bases). V gave up 4 bases and J gave up 3 bases, with 7 bases separating them. The CDR3 spans 12 residues. From germline, CDR1 is SGHRS and CDR2 YFSETQ. CDR3 in DNA: TGCGCCAGCAGCGAAGGGGACACTGAAGCTTTCTTT. Translation: CASSEGDTEAFF.

The chain is built from TRBV19 and TRBJ2-2; TRBD2 matches 13 bases. The CDR3 spans 16 residues. The ends lost 5 bases at V and 6 bases at J; junction bases unmatched: 6. The V gene's germline CDR1 is LNHDA and CDR2 SQIVND (reference sequence). The CDR3 sequence is CASSPRTSGSPGELFF. In DNA form, the CDR3 reads TGTGCCAGTAGTCCCCGGACTAGCGGGAGCCCCGGGGAGCTGTTTTTT.

The chain is built from TRBV18 and TRBJ1-1, with 12 bases identical to TRBD1. J was trimmed by 1 base and V by 6 bases; bases with no gene match: 9. The CDR3 runs to 17 residues. CDR1 KGHSH and CDR2 LQKENI come from the germline V gene. CDR3 residues: CASSPGTGGKGNTEAFF. CDR3 in DNA: TGTGCCAGCTCCCCGGGGACAGGGGGCAAGGGGAACACTGAAGCTTTCTTT.